This TCR beta chain derives from a study of cytomegalovirus exposure and HLA in healthy donors. Study-level findings and limits: Association of a missense DCLRE1C variant with TCR beta V- and J-gene trimming was reported in a later analysis. From TCR beta sequences, most subjects' HLA-A and HLA-B alleles were reportedly predicted accurately. Clonal expansion, a later analysis showed, was greater in HLA-associated TCR beta chains than in equally common others.

Remarks on this clone: Its antigen is unknown.

From germline, CDR1 is MNHNS and CDR2 SASEGT. The V gene lost 1 base and the J gene lost 3 bases, with 9 bases spanning the gap. The CDR3 contains 14 residues. Both 60 Vbeta primers and 13 Jbeta primers went into the PCR. Some clones are missing from TCRdb's copy, which holds only in-frame ones; the method was immunoSEQ multiplex PCR. This sample contains some 80,000 clones. The J gene is TRBJ1-1, the V gene TRBV6-1; D ambiguous. Input material: PBMCs. This sequence was found in a woman aged 25 to 45 in good health and CMV-seronegative. The CDR3 DNA is TGTGCCAGCAGTGAAGTTGGCGGATACACTGAAGCTTTCTTT. Translation gives CASSEVGGYTEAFF.